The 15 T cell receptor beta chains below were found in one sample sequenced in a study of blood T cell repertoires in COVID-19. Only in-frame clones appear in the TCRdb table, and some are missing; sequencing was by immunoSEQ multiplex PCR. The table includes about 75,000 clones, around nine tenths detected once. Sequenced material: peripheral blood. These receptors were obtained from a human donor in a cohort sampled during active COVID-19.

The CDR3 nucleotides are TGTGCCAGCAGCCAAGCTTCACAGGGTAGCGGCTACACCTTC. Protein: CASSQASQGSGYTF. V usage is TRBV3-1 (or the pseudogene TRBV3-2) and J usage is TRBJ1-2, with D maybe TRBD1 (6 bases). V was clipped by 1 base and J by 8 bases, with 14 bases between them. Germline CDR1 is LGHDT and CDR2 is YNNKEL (reference sequence). The CDR3 length is 14 residues.

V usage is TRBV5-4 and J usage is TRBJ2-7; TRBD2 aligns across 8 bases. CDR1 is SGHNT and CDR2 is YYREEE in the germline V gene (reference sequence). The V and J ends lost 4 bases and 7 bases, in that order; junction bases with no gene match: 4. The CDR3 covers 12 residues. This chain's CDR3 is CASSQTSAEQYF. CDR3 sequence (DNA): TGTGCCAGCAGCCAGACTAGCGCTGAGCAGTACTTC.

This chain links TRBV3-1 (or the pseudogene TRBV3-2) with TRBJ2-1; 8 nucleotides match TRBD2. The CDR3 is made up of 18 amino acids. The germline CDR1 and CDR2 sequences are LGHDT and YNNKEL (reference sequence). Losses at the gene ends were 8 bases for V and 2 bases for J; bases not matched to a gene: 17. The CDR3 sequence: CASLAGGAGVGAYNEQFF. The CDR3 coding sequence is TGTGCCAGCCTCGCCGGTGGAGCGGGAGTAGGGGCCTACAATGAGCAGTTCTTC.

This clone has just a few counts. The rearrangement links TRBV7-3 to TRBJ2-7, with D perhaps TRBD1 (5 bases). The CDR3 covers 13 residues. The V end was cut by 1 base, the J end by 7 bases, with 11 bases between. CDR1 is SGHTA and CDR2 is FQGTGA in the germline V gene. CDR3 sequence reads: CASSLNGRGEQYF. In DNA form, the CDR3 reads TGTGCCAGCAGCTTAAACGGTAGGGGAGAGCAGTACTTC.

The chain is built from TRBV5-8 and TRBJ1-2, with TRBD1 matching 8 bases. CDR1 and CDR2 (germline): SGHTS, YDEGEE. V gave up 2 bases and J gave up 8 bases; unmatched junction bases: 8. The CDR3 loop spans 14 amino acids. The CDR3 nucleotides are TGTGCCAGCAGCTTTGAACAGGGGGATCGAGGCTACACCTTC. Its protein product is CASSFEQGDRGYTF.

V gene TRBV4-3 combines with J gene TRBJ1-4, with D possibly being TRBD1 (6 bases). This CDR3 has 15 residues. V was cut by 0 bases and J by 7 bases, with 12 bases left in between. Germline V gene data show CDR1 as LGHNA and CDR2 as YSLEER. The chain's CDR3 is CASSQDEGGGEKLFF. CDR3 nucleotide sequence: TGCGCCAGCAGCCAAGATGAGGGGGGGGGTGAAAAACTGTTTTTT.

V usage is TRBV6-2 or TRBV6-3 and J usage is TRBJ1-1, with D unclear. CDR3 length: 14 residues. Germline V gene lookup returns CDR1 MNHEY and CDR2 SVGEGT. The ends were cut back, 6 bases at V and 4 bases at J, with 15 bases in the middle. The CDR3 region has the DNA TGTGCCAGCAGCGCAAACCAGAGGGCCACTGAAGCTTTCTTT. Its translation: CASSANQRATEAFF.

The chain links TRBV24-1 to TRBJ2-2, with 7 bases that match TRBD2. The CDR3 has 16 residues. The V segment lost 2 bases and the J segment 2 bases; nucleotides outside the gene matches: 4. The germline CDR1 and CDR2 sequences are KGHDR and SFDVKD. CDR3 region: CATSDWGGTNTGELFF. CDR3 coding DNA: TGTGCCACCAGTGATTGGGGGGGTACTAACACCGGGGAGCTGTTTTTT.

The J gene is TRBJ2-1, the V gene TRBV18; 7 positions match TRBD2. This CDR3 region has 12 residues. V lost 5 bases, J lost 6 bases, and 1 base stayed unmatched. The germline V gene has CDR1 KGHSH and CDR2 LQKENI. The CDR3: CASSGGVNEQFF. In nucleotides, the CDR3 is TGTGCCAGCTCAGGGGGGGTCAATGAGCAGTTCTTC. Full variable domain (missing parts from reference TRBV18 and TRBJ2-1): NAGVMQNPRHLVRRRGQEARLRCSPMKGHSHVYWYRQLPEEGLKFMVYLQKENIIDESGMPKERFSAEFPKEGPSILRIQQVVRGDSAAYFCASSGGVNEQFFGPGTRLTVL.

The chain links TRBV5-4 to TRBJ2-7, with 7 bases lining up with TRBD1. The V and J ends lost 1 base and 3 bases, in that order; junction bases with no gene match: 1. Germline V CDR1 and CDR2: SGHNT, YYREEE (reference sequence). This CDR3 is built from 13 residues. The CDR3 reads CASSLPGGYEQYF. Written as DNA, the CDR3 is TGTGCCAGCAGCTTGCCAGGGGGCTACGAGCAGTACTTC.

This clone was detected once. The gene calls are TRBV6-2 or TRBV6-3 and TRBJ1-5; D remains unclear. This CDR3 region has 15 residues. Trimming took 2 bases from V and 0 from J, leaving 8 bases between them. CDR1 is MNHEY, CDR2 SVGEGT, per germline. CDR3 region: CASSYTAYSNQPQHF. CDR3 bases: TGTGCCAGCAGTTACACAGCTTATAGCAATCAGCCCCAGCATTTT.

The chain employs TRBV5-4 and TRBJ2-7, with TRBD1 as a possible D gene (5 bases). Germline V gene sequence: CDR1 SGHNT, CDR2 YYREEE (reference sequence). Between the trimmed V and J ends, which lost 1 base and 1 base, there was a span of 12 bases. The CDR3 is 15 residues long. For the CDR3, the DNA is TGTGCCAGCAGCTTGACAGGAGCCAAATCCTACGAGCAGTACTTC. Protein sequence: CASSLTGAKSYEQYF.

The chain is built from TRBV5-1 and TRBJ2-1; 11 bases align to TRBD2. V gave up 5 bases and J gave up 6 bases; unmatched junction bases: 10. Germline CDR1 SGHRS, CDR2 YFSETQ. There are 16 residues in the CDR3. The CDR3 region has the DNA TGCGCCAGCAGTCCCCCCGTAGCGGGGGGGCCCAATGAGCAGTTCTTC. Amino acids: CASSPPVAGGPNEQFF.

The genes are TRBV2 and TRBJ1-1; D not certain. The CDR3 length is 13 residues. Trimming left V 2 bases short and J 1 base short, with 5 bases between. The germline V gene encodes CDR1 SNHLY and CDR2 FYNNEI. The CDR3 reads CASSELENTEAFF. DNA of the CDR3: TGTGCCAGCAGTGAACTAGAGAACACTGAAGCTTTCTTT.

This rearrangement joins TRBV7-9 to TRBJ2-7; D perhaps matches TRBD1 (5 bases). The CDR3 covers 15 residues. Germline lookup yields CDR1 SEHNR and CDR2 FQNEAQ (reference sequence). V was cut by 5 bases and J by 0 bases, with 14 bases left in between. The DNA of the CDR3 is TGTGCCAGCAGCCGCACAGGTGTCACCTCCTACGAGCAGTACTTC. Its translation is CASSRTGVTSYEQYF.